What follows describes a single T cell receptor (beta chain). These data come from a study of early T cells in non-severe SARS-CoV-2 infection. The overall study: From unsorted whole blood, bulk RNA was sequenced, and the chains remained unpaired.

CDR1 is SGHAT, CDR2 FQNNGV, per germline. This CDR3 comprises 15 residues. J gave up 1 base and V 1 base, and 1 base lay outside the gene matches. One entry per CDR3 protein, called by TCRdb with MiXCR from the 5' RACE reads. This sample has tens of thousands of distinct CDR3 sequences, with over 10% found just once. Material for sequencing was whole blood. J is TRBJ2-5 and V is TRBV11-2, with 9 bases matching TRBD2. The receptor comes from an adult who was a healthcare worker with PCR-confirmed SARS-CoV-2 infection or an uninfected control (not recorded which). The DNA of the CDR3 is TGTGCCAGCAGCTTAGGCGGGGGGGCCCAAGAGACCCAGTACTTC. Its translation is CASSLGGGAQETQYF. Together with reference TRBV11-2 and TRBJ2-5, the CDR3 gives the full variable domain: EAGVAQSPRYKIIEKRQSVAFWCNPISGHATLYWYQQILGQGPKLLIQFQNNGVVDDSQLPKDRFSAERLKGVDSTLKIQPAKLEDSAVYLCASSLGGGAQETQYFGPGTRLLVL.